This TCR beta chain was observed in a study of a mutant IDH1 vaccine in newly diagnosed glioma. General observations from the study: Detectable vaccine-induced immune responses arose in around 92% of patients.

Germline V CDR1 and CDR2: SGHVS, FNYEAQ. This CDR3 contains 12 residues. Time point of the sample: baseline, week 1 (first vaccination visit). The treatment denotes: pre-vaccination baseline after standard-of-care therapy. Using immunoSEQ multiplex PCR, the repertoire was profiled, and TCRdb retains in-frame clones only, with some absent. Among 85,000 to 100,000 clones listed, roughly 77% were seen once. Worth noting for this clone: The antigen is undetermined. Germline and junction disagree at one end, which may indicate a read error.

The receptor comes from a man aged 35 to 55 with glioma. V gene TRBV7-6 combines with J gene TRBJ2-5; possibly TRBD2 for D (5 bases). Sequences were derived from PBMCs, sampled from a glioma patient treated with radiotherapy, temozolomide or both. Here the CDR3 DNA reads TGTGCCAGCAGCCTAGCTCGAGAGACCCAGTACTTC. It yields the protein CASSLARETQYF. Filled out from reference TRBV7-6 and TRBJ2-5, the complete variable domain reads GAGVSQSPRYKVTKRGQDVALRCDPISGHVSLYWYRQALGQGPEFLTYFNYEAQQDKSGLPNDRFSAERPEGSISTLTIQRTEQRDSAMYRCASSLARETQYFGPGTRLLVL.